Below are 22 T cell receptor beta chains sequenced from a single sample in a study of shared clonotypes between healthy human individuals (dated by TCRdb to 2020 to 2021). To prepare the library, the immunoSEQ multiplex PCR assay was applied. Drawn from immuneACCESS, this table holds only the in-frame rearrangements with V and J called that TCRdb kept. Clones are partly lost; checked studies trace under half to an unresolved V gene and leave the rest unexplained. The sample table records hundreds of thousands of clones; around 78% of these occur just once. The biggest ten clones account for around 12% of the sample. Input material: PBMCs. The receptors derive from a woman aged 40 to 50 in good health. Some clones in this sample may be carry-over from other donors' samples.

The chain has TRBV5-1 and TRBJ2-1; 11 nucleotides match TRBD2. Germline CDR1 is SGHRS and CDR2 is YFSETQ. The CDR3 has 16 residues. J gave up 7 bases and V 4 bases, and 10 bases lay outside the gene matches. The CDR3 DNA follows: TGCGCCAGCAGCATATTAGCGGGAGGGCCCGAGAATGAGCAGTTCTTC. Translating it yields CASSILAGGPENEQFF.

This chain uses TRBV6-1 with TRBJ2-7, with D uncertain. Trimming took 3 bases from V and 4 from J, leaving 4 bases between them. Per the germline V gene, CDR1 is MNHNS and CDR2 is SASEGT. CDR3 size: 11 residues. In DNA, the CDR3 is TGTGCCAGCAGTGATCAGTACGAGCAGTACTTC. This gives the protein CASSDQYEQYF.

The rearrangement links TRBV6-4 to TRBJ2-1, with D perhaps TRBD1 (6 bases). This CDR3 has 15 amino acids. Per germline, CDR1 MRHNA and CDR2 SNTAGT. V gave up 2 bases and J gave up 7 bases, with 15 bases separating them. CDR3 loop: CASSDVYRVRNEQFF. For the CDR3, the DNA is TGTGCCAGCAGTGACGTGTACAGGGTGAGGAATGAGCAGTTCTTC.

The chain has TRBV10-1 and TRBJ2-7, with D possibly TRBD2 on 6 matching bases. The CDR3 length is 15 residues. CDR1 is WNHNN and CDR2 is SYGVQD in the germline V gene (reference sequence). V lost 0 bases to trimming and J lost 2 bases, with 11 bases between them. CDR3 in amino acids: CASSESEGATYEQYF. The CDR3 nucleotides read TGCGCCAGCAGTGAGTCGGAGGGAGCCACCTACGAGCAGTACTTC.

Concerning this clone: This sample also contains other DNA sequences that code for the same CDR3. The J gene is TRBJ2-5, the V gene TRBV5-1; D call uncertain. CDR3 length equals 13 residues. Trimming cost V 0 bases and J 2 bases, with 5 bases left between them. Germline loops: CDR1 SGHRS, CDR2 YFSETQ. CDR3 coding DNA: TGCGCCAGCAGCTTGGCAGTACAAGAGACCCAGTACTTC. It codes for CASSLAVQETQYF.

The J gene is TRBJ1-1, the V gene TRBV4-2; D is unresolved. CDR1 and CDR2 (germline): LGHNA, YNFKEQ. The CDR3 covers 13 residues. V was cut by 0 bases and J by 0 bases, with 2 bases left in between. For the CDR3, the DNA is TGTGCCAGCAGCCAAGATATGAACACTGAAGCTTTCTTT. Translating it yields CASSQDMNTEAFF.

The chain couples TRBV4-3 to TRBJ1-1; possible D gene TRBD1, 6 bases. The germline V gene encodes CDR1 LGHNA and CDR2 YSLEER. The CDR3 length is 16 residues. Trimming took 0 bases from V and 7 from J, leaving 18 bases between them. The DNA of the CDR3 is TGCGCCAGCAGCCAAGAGAAAGCTCAGGGGACCCTTGAAGCTTTCTTT. This gives the protein CASSQEKAQGTLEAFF.

The rearrangement joins TRBV5-3 to TRBJ1-5; D unclear. TRBV5-3 is filed as an ORF, its function uncertain. Trimming cost V 4 bases and J 5 bases, with 10 bases left between them. CDR3 length: 13 amino acids. The CDR3 DNA is TGTGCCAGAAGCATAGGACCCCATCAGCCCCAGCATTTT. Protein: CARSIGPHQPQHF.

This sequence joins TRBV30 and TRBJ2-2, with 12 bases aligning to TRBD2. Germline loops: CDR1 GTSNPN, CDR2 SVGIG (reference sequence). Trimming took 1 base from V and 4 from J; bases not matched to a gene: 4. There are 16 residues in the CDR3. The CDR3 sequence: CAWSGTSGMGTGELFF. The CDR3 region has the DNA TGTGCCTGGAGTGGGACTAGCGGGATGGGCACCGGGGAGCTGTTTTTT.

Remarks on this clone: The identical CDR3 is also encoded by other nucleotide sequences in the sample. The J gene is TRBJ2-3, the V gene TRBV30; no firm D call. The CDR3 spans 12 residues. Germline CDR1 reads GTSNPN; CDR2 reads SVGIG (reference sequence). The V gene lost 2 bases and the J gene lost 0 bases, with 3 bases spanning the gap. This chain's CDR3 is CAWSRSTDTQYF. Here the CDR3 DNA reads TGTGCCTGGAGTCGTAGCACAGATACGCAGTATTTT.

The V call is TRBV6-1, the J call TRBJ2-7, with D maybe TRBD2 (5 bases). V lost 4 bases and J lost 5, with 15 bases in between. The CDR3 extends over 14 amino acids. Germline CDR1 and CDR2: MNHNS and SASEGT. CDR3 sequence reads: CASSAPGVSDEQYF. DNA of the CDR3: TGTGCCAGCAGTGCCCCCGGGGTTTCGGACGAGCAGTACTTC.

The V call is TRBV2, the J call TRBJ2-5; 12 nucleotides align to TRBD1. The junction had 11 bases not matched to a gene; V was cut back by 6 bases and J by 6 bases. The CDR3 is 16 residues long. Germline CDR1 reads SNHLY; CDR2 reads FYNNEI. CDR3 sequence: CASRQDPGQGAQTQYF. CDR3 DNA: TGTGCCAGCAGACAAGACCCGGGACAGGGGGCGCAGACCCAGTACTTC.

The chain couples TRBV11-2 to TRBJ2-7; D might be TRBD2 (5 bases). The CDR3 consists of 13 residues. V was shortened by 5 bases and J by 2 bases, with 10 bases between the two germline ends. The germline V gene encodes CDR1 SGHAT and CDR2 FQNNGV. The CDR3 DNA reads as TGTGCCAGCAGCAGGGAGTTGACCTACGAGCAGTACTTC. This translates into CASSRELTYEQYF.

The chain uses TRBV6-5 and TRBJ1-1; D uncertain. The CDR3 sequence is 15 residues long. V was clipped by 4 bases and J by 0 bases, with 12 bases between them. Looked up from germline, CDR1 is MNHEY and CDR2 is SVGAGI. The chain's CDR3 is CASSFGRIMNTEAFF. DNA for the CDR3: TGTGCCAGCAGTTTCGGACGGATCATGAACACTGAAGCTTTCTTT.

The chain links TRBV30 to TRBJ2-3; 13 bases map to TRBD2. Germline V lookup: CDR1 GTSNPN, CDR2 SVGIG (reference sequence). V shed 0 bases, J shed 7 bases, and the junction held 7 bases outside the gene matches. The CDR3 spans 16 residues. CDR3 sequence (DNA): TGTGCCTGGAGTGTAAAACTAGCGGGAGGGCGACATACGCAGTATTTT. Protein sequence: CAWSVKLAGGRHTQYF.

The chain couples TRBV6-5 to TRBJ1-2, with D perhaps TRBD1 (5 bases). CDR1 and CDR2 from the germline V gene are MNHEY and SVGAGI. CDR3 length: 14 amino acids. Trimming removed 5 bases at V and 8 bases at J, with 18 bases between. The CDR3 spells CASSNRGPAMGYTF. The CDR3, as DNA: TGTGCCAGCAGTAATAGGGGCCCGGCTATGGGCTACACCTTC.

A remark on this clone: This same CDR3 is encoded by further DNA sequences in the sample. The J gene is TRBJ2-1, the V gene TRBV5-1, with 7 bases fitting TRBD2. This CDR3 is 15 amino acids long. The trim removed 0 bases at V and 5 bases at J, leaving 5 bases unmatched. Per the germline V gene, CDR1 is SGHRS and CDR2 is YFSETQ. In DNA, the CDR3 is TGCGCCAGCAGCTTGGCGGCTAGCGGTGACAATGAGCAGTTCTTC. Translating gives CASSLAASGDNEQFF.

This clone was seen only once. The V and J genes are TRBV11-2 and TRBJ2-3; possibly TRBD1 for D (5 bases). Germline lookup yields CDR1 SGHAT and CDR2 FQNNGV. The CDR3 extends over 16 amino acids. The V end was cut by 4 bases, the J end by 6 bases, with 20 bases between. Here the CDR3 DNA reads TGTGCCAGCAGCTCGACCCTAGGACCCAAGGGGGATACGCAGTATTTT. Its translation: CASSSTLGPKGDTQYF.

This clone was detected only once. V gene TRBV7-9 combines with J gene TRBJ1-3, with unresolved D. Deletions cut 7 bases from V and 2 bases from J, with 6 bases between. The CDR3 loop spans 12 amino acids. Per the germline V gene, CDR1 is SEHNR and CDR2 is FQNEAQ (reference sequence). CDR3 in amino acids: CASTNTGNTIYF. The CDR3 DNA sequence: TGTGCCAGCACCAACACTGGAAACACCATATATTTT.

This rearrangement joins TRBV6-5 to TRBJ1-1; D may be TRBD1 (6 bases). Germline V gene lookup returns CDR1 MNHEY and CDR2 SVGAGI. The CDR3 loop spans 13 amino acids. V was clipped by 5 bases and J by 3 bases, with 10 bases between them. CDR3 in amino acids: CASSMGAYTEAFF. The CDR3 DNA sequence: TGTGCCAGCAGTATGGGGGCTTACACTGAAGCTTTCTTT.

There are a few counts of this clone. One base away lies a much larger clone, so this may be a sequencing read error. Other DNA variants within this sample encode the same CDR3. The J gene is TRBJ1-1, the V gene TRBV5-1; D unresolved. This CDR3 spans 13 amino acids. Looked up from germline, CDR1 is SGHRS and CDR2 is YFSETQ. V lost 0 bases, J lost 1 base, and 4 bases lay in between. The CDR3: CASSLGPNTEAFF. CDR3 DNA: TGCGCCAGCAGCTTGGGTCCGAACACTGAAGCTTTCTTT.

The rearrangement links TRBV19 to TRBJ1-2; D gene ambiguous. Trimming shortened V by 5 bases and J by 4 bases, and 14 bases separated the two germline ends. The CDR3 runs 14 residues. Germline V CDR1 and CDR2: LNHDA, SQIVND (reference sequence). This CDR3 reads CASSVVMDSYGYTF. The CDR3, as DNA: TGTGCCAGTAGTGTCGTAATGGATTCCTATGGCTACACCTTC.